Listed below are T cell receptor beta chains from one sample, sequenced in a study of blood T cell repertoires in COVID-19. The data were produced by immunoSEQ multiplex PCR, yet TCRdb's version contains in-frame clones alone and is incomplete. The data contain around 120,000 clones, roughly 80% of them singletons. The material sequenced was peripheral blood. Source of these receptors: a man aged 70 or older with acute or convalescent COVID-19. The CDR3 runs from the conserved cysteine through the conserved F or W. A D gene is named only where the DNA matches it firmly. Some rows mark clone size as missing; the rest say once, few, many or name a class of expanded clone.

v_gene	abundance	j_gene	d_gene	CDR3nt	CDR3aa
TRBV19	.	TRBJ2-1	TRBD2	TGTGCCAGTAGTGGGAGAAGTGTACTAGCGGGTTTCAATGAGCAGTTCTTC	CASSGRSVLAGFNEQFF
TRBV2	few	TRBJ1-2	.	TGTGCCAGTCCCGCCCCCTCAGGGGGCTACACCTTC	CASPAPSGGYTF
TRBV19	once	TRBJ1-1	TRBD1	TGTGCCAGTAGTACTCCGGGACAGGGTGAATTCTTT	CASSTPGQGEFF
TRBV18	few	TRBJ2-5	TRBD1	TGTGCCAGCTCACCGCGGGACAGGGAAGGGAAAGAGACCCAGTACTTC	CASSPRDREGKETQYF
TRBV20-1	.	TRBJ2-7	.	TGCAGTGCTAGTTTGGGCGGGGCGACCTCCTACGAGCAGTACTTC	CSASLGGATSYEQYF
TRBV6-5	once	TRBJ2-7	TRBD1	TGTGCCAGCAGTTACGGGACAGGGGCTGACGAGCAGTACTTC	CASSYGTGADEQYF
TRBV10-3	few	TRBJ2-5	TRBD1	TGTGCCACCCAAACAGGGGGCGGAGAGACCCAGTACTTC	CATQTGGGETQYF
TRBV6-4	.	TRBJ1-1	.	TGTGCCAGCAGTGACAAAGATACCAAACTGATGAACACTGAAGCTTTCTTT	CASSDKDTKLMNTEAFF
TRBV7-2	.	TRBJ2-7	.	TGTGCCAGCAGCTTGAGGGGGACCTCCTACGAGCAGTACTTC	CASSLRGTSYEQYF
TRBV19	once	TRBJ1-5	TRBD1	TGTGCCAGTAGTACCGACAGGGAGAATCAGCCCCAGCATTTT	CASSTDRENQPQHF
TRBV30	.	TRBJ1-1	TRBD1	TGTGCCTTATCCAGGGGGACGGGGACTGAAGCTTTCTTT	CALSRGTGTEAFF
TRBV18	.	TRBJ2-1	.	TGTGCCAGCTCAAGTCAGCCCAGGAACCCCTACAATGAGCAGTTCTTC	CASSSQPRNPYNEQFF
TRBV15	few	TRBJ2-3	TRBD1	TGTGCCACCAGCAAACGGACAGGAGGCCTCACAGATACGCAGTATTTT	CATSKRTGGLTDTQYF
TRBV5-1	.	TRBJ1-1	TRBD1	TGCGCCAGCAGGGGACAGGGAGGCACTGAAGCTTTCTTT	CASRGQGGTEAFF
TRBV23-1	.	TRBJ1-1	.	TGCGCCAGCAGTCCCCGGGGGGGGACCGACACTGAAGCTTTCTTT	CASSPRGGTDTEAFF
TRBV19	.	TRBJ2-7	.	TGTGCCAGTAGTATAGGGAGCTCCTACGAGCAGTACTTC	CASSIGSSYEQYF
TRBV20-1	.	TRBJ1-1	.	TGCAGTGCTAGAGACGTCACTGAAGCTTTCTTT	CSARDVTEAFF
TRBV6-1	few	TRBJ1-5	.	TGTGCCAGCAGTGGCCAGACTTGGGGGCAGATCCTTGGCAATCAGCCCCAGCATTTT	CASSGQTWGQILGNQPQHF
TRBV19	.	TRBJ1-1	.	TGTGCCAGTAGGGCAGTAAACACTGAAGCTTTCTTT	CASRAVNTEAFF
TRBV5-4	.	TRBJ1-2	.	TGTGCCAGCAGCTTGGCGGTTGACTATGGCTACACCTTC	CASSLAVDYGYTF
TRBV25-1	.	TRBJ2-7	TRBD1	TGTGCCAGCAGCCGGGACAGGGGCTACGAGCAGTACTTC	CASSRDRGYEQYF
TRBV6-2/TRBV6-3	few	TRBJ1-5	TRBD1	TGTGCCAGCAGTTACTTCGGGACAGGAGGTAGCAATCAGCCCCAGCATTTT	CASSYFGTGGSNQPQHF
TRBV27	.	TRBJ1-1	TRBD1	TGTGCCAGCAGTTTATCCAGGACAGGGAGGAACACTGAAGCTTTCTTT	CASSLSRTGRNTEAFF